This T cell receptor (beta chain) was profiled in a study of blood T cell repertoires in COVID-19. Study as a whole: Italy, Spain and the United States were the sources of the convalescent and acute COVID-19 samples.

Enrollment of patients from Seattle took place during active infection, with longitudinal follow-up. The sample holds a few counts of this clone. In the original workflow: Counts of nucleated cells, estimated from reference gene primer amplification, were obtained. Libraries were prepared by immunoSEQ multiplex PCR; TCRdb keeps only in-frame clonotypes and omits some of them. D and trimming were read from the DNA, whereas the V and J calls and clone size are those reported in that table. The table lists about 270,000 clones, 86% of them singletons. Germline assignment: CDR1 LGHNA and CDR2 YNFKEQ. This CDR3 spans 21 amino acids. The V and J ends lost 0 bases and 10 bases, in that order; junction bases with no gene match: 19.

The chain combines TRBV4-2 with TRBJ1-6, with TRBD1 matching 12 bases. The sample was peripheral blood. The TCR sequence derives from a woman at least 80 years old with COVID-19, enrolled during active disease. Here the CDR3 DNA reads TGTGCCAGCAGCCAAGACACCACCGGGGGACAGGGGGCGAGATTTTGGTCACCCCTCCACTTT. It yields the protein CASSQDTTGGQGARFWSPLHF.